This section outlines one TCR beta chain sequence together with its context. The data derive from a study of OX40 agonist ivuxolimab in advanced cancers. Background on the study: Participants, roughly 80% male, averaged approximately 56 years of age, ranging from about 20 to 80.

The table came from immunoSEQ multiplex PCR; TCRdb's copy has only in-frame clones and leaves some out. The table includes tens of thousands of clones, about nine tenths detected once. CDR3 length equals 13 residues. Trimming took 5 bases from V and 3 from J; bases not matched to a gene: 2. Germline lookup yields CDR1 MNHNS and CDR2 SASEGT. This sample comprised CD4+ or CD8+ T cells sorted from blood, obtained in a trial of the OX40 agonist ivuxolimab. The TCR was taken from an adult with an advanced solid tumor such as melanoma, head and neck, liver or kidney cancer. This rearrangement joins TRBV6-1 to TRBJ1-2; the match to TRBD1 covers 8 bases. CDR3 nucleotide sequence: TGTGCCAGCAGTCCGGACAGGGACTATGGCTACACCTTC. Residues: CASSPDRDYGYTF.